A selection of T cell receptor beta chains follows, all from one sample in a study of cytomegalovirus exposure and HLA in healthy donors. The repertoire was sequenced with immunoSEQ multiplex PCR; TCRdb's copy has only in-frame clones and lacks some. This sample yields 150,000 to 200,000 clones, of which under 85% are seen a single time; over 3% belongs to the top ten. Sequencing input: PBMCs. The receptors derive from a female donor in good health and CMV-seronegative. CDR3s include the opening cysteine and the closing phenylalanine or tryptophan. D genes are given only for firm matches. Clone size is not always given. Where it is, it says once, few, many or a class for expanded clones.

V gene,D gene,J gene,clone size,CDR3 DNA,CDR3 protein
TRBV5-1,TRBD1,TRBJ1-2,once,TGCGCCAGCAGCTTGGGGGACAGGAACTATGGCTACACCTTC,CASSLGDRNYGYTF
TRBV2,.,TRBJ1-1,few,TGTGCGGCTACAGGGCTTATGAACACTGAAGCTTTCTTT,CAATGLMNTEAFF
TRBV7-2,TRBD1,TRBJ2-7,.,TGTGCCAGCGGGAAGACAGGGAATGGGGAGCAGTACTTC,CASGKTGNGEQYF
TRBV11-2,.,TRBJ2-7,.,TGTGCCAGCAGCTTAGACGGGTCAGAGGACTCCTACGAGCAGTACTTC,CASSLDGSEDSYEQYF
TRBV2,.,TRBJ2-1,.,TGTGCCAGCAGTGAAACGCGCGGGATTAGCTCCTACAATGAGCAGTTCTTC,CASSETRGISSYNEQFF
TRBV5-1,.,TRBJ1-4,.,TGCGCCAGCAGCTTGGCGGGAAGCGCTGAAAAACTGTTTTTT,CASSLAGSAEKLFF
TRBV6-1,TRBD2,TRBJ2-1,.,TGTGCCAGCAGTCTTTCGCGGGAGTCCTACAATGAGCAGTTCTTC,CASSLSRESYNEQFF
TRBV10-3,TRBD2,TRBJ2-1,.,TGTGCCATCCGGGGAGCGGGGGGGCTGAACAATGAGCAGTTCTTC,CAIRGAGGLNNEQFF
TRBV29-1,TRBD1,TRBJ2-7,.,TGCAGCGTTGAAGGACAGGGGCTCTACGAGCAGTACTTC,CSVEGQGLYEQYF
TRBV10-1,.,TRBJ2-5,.,TGCGCCAGCGAAGACCGCGGGGAGACCCGGTACTTC,CASEDRGETRYF
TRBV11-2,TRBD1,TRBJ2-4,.,TGTGCCAGCAGCACAGGGGCCAGAGGGGACATTCAGTACTTC,CASSTGARGDIQYF
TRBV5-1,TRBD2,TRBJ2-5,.,TGCGCCAGCAGCCGACTAGCGATCCAAGAGACCCAGTACTTC,CASSRLAIQETQYF
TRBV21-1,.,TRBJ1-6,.,TGTGCCAGCAGCGCCTACGGGGGGAATAATTCACCCCTCCACTTT,CASSAYGGNNSPLHF
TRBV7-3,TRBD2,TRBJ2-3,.,TGTGCCAGCAGCCCAAGGGGGGTAGCGGGAGGAAATACGCAGTATTTT,CASSPRGVAGGNTQYF
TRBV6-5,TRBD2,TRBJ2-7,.,TGTGCCAGCAAGCGGGGGGGCAAGAACGAGCAGTACTTC,CASKRGGKNEQYF
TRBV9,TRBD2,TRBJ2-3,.,TGTGCCAGCAGCGGTGGTAGCGGGAGGGCAGATACGCAGTATTTT,CASSGGSGRADTQYF
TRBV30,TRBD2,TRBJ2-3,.,TGTGCCTGGGCTAGCGGGAGGGTGACAGATACGCAGTATTTT,CAWASGRVTDTQYF